This is a list of T cell receptor beta chains from one sample in a study of T cell responses to AZD1222 COVID-19 vaccine. The data were produced by immunoSEQ multiplex PCR, yet TCRdb's version contains in-frame clones alone and is incomplete. The table has about 110,000 clones, 90% to 95% seen once. Sequences were derived from peripheral blood, sampled 28 days after the second AZD1222 dose. The receptors derive from an adult who received the AZD1222 COVID-19 vaccine. Both conserved end residues are part of each CDR3. The D gene is left open where the match is weak. Clone size is shown for a subset of rows, as once, few, many or a class of expanded clone.

size	V	J	D	CDR3	DNA
.	TRBV7-2	TRBJ2-1	TRBD2	CASSGTSGHNNEQFF	TGTGCCAGCAGCGGAACTAGCGGGCATAACAATGAGCAGTTCTTC
.	TRBV3-1/TRBV3-2	TRBJ2-1	.	CASSQGSLTRNEQFF	TGTGCCAGCAGCCAAGGGAGCCTTACTAGAAATGAGCAGTTCTTC
.	TRBV7-2	TRBJ1-2	.	CASSHYRSSDGYTF	TGTGCCAGCAGTCATTACAGGTCCTCGGATGGCTACACCTTC
.	TRBV7-9	TRBJ2-7	.	CASSLVGRLYEQYF	TGTGCCAGCAGCTTAGTGGGCAGATTGTACGAGCAGTACTTC
.	TRBV4-1	TRBJ1-2	.	CASSPGGRGGYTF	TGCGCCAGCAGTCCTGGGGGGAGGGGTGGCTACACCTTC
.	TRBV7-9	TRBJ1-3	.	CASSLQGAGNTIYF	TGTGCCAGCAGCTTGCAAGGGGCTGGAAACACCATATATTTT
.	TRBV29-1	TRBJ2-5	TRBD1	CSVSGTGRETQYF	TGCAGCGTTTCCGGGACAGGGAGAGAGACCCAGTACTTC
.	TRBV3-1/TRBV3-2	TRBJ1-4	.	CASSIRSEGEKLFF	TGTGCCAGCAGCATCCGGTCTGAAGGGGAAAAACTGTTTTTT
.	TRBV3-1/TRBV3-2	TRBJ1-2	.	CASSPAPNYGYTF	TGTGCCAGCAGCCCCGCCCCTAACTATGGCTACACCTTC
.	TRBV11-2	TRBJ2-1	TRBD2	CASSPPGLAGGYNEQFF	TGTGCCAGCAGCCCACCGGGACTAGCGGGGGGGTACAATGAGCAGTTCTTC
.	TRBV6-5	TRBJ1-2	.	CASGTSKDYGYTF	TGTGCCAGCGGGACCAGCAAGGACTATGGCTACACCTTC
.	TRBV19	TRBJ1-2	.	CASSIGGGYGYTF	TGTGCCAGTAGTATCGGGGGAGGCTATGGCTACACCTTC
.	TRBV11-2	TRBJ1-5	TRBD1	CASSPGQGRMTPQHF	TGTGCCAGCAGCCCAGGACAGGGTAGGATGACTCCCCAGCATTTT
.	TRBV2	TRBJ1-6	.	CASSLSNNSPLHF	TGTGCCAGCAGTTTGAGCAATAATTCACCCCTCCACTTT
.	TRBV5-1	TRBJ1-2	.	CASSLAGGGDYGYTF	TGCGCCAGCAGCTTGGCTGGGGGCGGAGACTATGGCTACACCTTC
.	TRBV19	TRBJ1-5	TRBD1	CASSIQGENQPQHF	TGTGCCAGTAGTATACAGGGGGAGAATCAGCCCCAGCATTTT
.	TRBV19	TRBJ2-2	.	CASSRPGTQTGELFF	TGTGCCAGTAGTCGACCCGGGACTCAGACCGGGGAGCTGTTTTTT
.	TRBV4-1	TRBJ2-3	.	CASSLRGVQDTQYF	TGCGCCAGCAGCCTTAGGGGAGTTCAAGATACGCAGTATTTT
once	TRBV19	TRBJ1-1	.	CASSLWAEAFF	TGTGCCAGTAGTTTGTGGGCTGAAGCTTTCTTT
.	TRBV7-6	TRBJ2-1	TRBD1	CASSPWGQGANEQFF	TGTGCCAGCAGCCCCTGGGGACAGGGGGCCAATGAGCAGTTCTTC
.	TRBV11-2	TRBJ2-2	TRBD1	CASSPRQGVGELFF	TGTGCCAGCAGCCCACGACAGGGGGTCGGGGAGCTGTTTTTT
.	TRBV7-9	TRBJ2-7	TRBD2	CASSLGLAGPYEQYF	TGTGCCAGCAGCCTGGGACTAGCGGGGCCTTACGAGCAGTACTTC
.	TRBV4-1	TRBJ2-2	TRBD1	CASSRTGGLQKNTGELFF	TGCGCCAGCAGCCGAACAGGGGGCTTGCAGAAGAACACCGGGGAGCTGTTTTTT
.	TRBV5-1	TRBJ2-7	TRBD2	CASSSFAGGSYEQYF	TGCGCCAGCAGCTCATTCGCGGGAGGATCCTACGAGCAGTACTTC
.	TRBV30	TRBJ1-5	TRBD1	CAWRGLGQGHQPQHF	TGTGCCTGGAGGGGGCTGGGACAGGGGCATCAGCCCCAGCATTTT
.	TRBV5-4	TRBJ2-5	.	CASSSTGSWETQYF	TGTGCCAGCAGTTCCACAGGTTCTTGGGAGACCCAGTACTTC
.	TRBV4-3	TRBJ2-5	TRBD2	CASSQETSGRAVETQYF	TGCGCCAGCAGCCAAGAAACTAGCGGGAGGGCCGTAGAGACCCAGTACTTC
many	TRBV6-4	TRBJ2-3	.	CASSEGSTDTQYF	TGTGCCAGCAGTGAAGGTAGCACAGATACGCAGTATTTT
.	TRBV7-9	TRBJ2-3	TRBD1	CASSRDRGAQMVVPYF	TGTGCCAGCAGCCGGGACAGGGGGGCGCAAATGGTCGTACCGTATTTT
.	TRBV19	TRBJ2-1	TRBD2	CASSMTSGYNEQFF	TGTGCCAGTAGTATGACTAGCGGCTACAATGAGCAGTTCTTC
once	TRBV7-8	TRBJ2-1	TRBD2	CASSSWLAGGEGEQFF	TGTGCCAGCAGCTCCTGGCTAGCGGGAGGGGAGGGTGAGCAGTTCTTC
.	TRBV7-9	TRBJ1-1	TRBD1	CASSLDRGYSNTEAFF	TGTGCCAGCAGCTTAGACAGGGGTTATTCGAACACTGAAGCTTTCTTT
.	TRBV13	TRBJ2-1	TRBD2	CASSLGTSGRGGREQFF	TGTGCCAGCAGCTTAGGTACTAGCGGGAGAGGCGGAAGGGAGCAGTTCTTC
.	TRBV5-5	TRBJ1-4	.	CASSYFRETEKLFF	TGTGCCAGCAGCTACTTTAGGGAAACTGAAAAACTGTTTTTT
.	TRBV3-1/TRBV3-2	TRBJ2-7	TRBD2	CASSLRLAGPYEQYF	TGTGCCAGCAGCTTAAGACTAGCGGGGCCCTACGAGCAGTACTTC
.	TRBV21-1	TRBJ2-5	.	CASSKGGGGRETQYF	TGTGCCAGCAGCAAAGGTGGGGGAGGAAGGGAGACCCAGTACTTC
.	TRBV5-1	TRBJ2-7	TRBD1	CASSLGDRGHSYEQYF	TGCGCCAGCAGCTTGGGGGACAGGGGGCATTCCTACGAGCAGTACTTC
.	TRBV9	TRBJ1-6	TRBD1	CASRPDRGGNSPLHF	TGTGCCAGCAGACCCGACAGGGGCGGTAATTCACCCCTCCACTTT
once	TRBV13	TRBJ1-1	TRBD1	CASSSGTDEAFF	TGTGCCAGCAGCTCTGGGACAGATGAAGCTTTCTTT
.	TRBV15	TRBJ2-5	TRBD1	CATSRGQGATETQYF	TGTGCCACCAGCAGGGGACAGGGGGCCACAGAGACCCAGTACTTC
few	TRBV28	TRBJ1-2	TRBD1	CACQRGHGYTF	TGTGCCTGCCAGAGGGGGCATGGCTACACCTTC
.	TRBV27	TRBJ2-3	TRBD2	CASSSGLEVDTQYF	TGTGCCAGCAGTTCGGGACTAGAAGTAGATACGCAGTATTTT
.	TRBV11-2	TRBJ2-2	.	CASSFDLVSAGELFF	TGTGCCAGCAGCTTCGATCTAGTTTCTGCCGGGGAGCTGTTTTTT
.	TRBV14	TRBJ2-4	.	CASSQVRGGIQYF	TGTGCCAGCAGCCAAGTAAGGGGGGGCATTCAGTACTTC
.	TRBV6-6	TRBJ2-1	TRBD1	CASSPAGGSRGNEQFF	TGTGCCAGCAGCCCCGCAGGGGGATCTAGAGGCAATGAGCAGTTCTTC
.	TRBV6-5	TRBJ1-4	.	CASRTFPTNEKLFF	TGTGCCAGCCGGACATTTCCAACTAATGAAAAACTGTTTTTT
.	TRBV19	TRBJ2-5	.	CASSTSGEETQYF	TGTGCCAGTAGTACCTCAGGGGAAGAGACCCAGTACTTC
few	TRBV18	TRBJ1-1	.	CASSPPGHLMNTEAFF	TGTGCCAGCTCACCCCCGGGACACCTCATGAACACTGAAGCTTTCTTT
.	TRBV7-2	TRBJ2-7	.	CASRGDFSSYEQYF	TGTGCCAGCAGAGGCGATTTTAGCTCCTACGAGCAGTACTTC